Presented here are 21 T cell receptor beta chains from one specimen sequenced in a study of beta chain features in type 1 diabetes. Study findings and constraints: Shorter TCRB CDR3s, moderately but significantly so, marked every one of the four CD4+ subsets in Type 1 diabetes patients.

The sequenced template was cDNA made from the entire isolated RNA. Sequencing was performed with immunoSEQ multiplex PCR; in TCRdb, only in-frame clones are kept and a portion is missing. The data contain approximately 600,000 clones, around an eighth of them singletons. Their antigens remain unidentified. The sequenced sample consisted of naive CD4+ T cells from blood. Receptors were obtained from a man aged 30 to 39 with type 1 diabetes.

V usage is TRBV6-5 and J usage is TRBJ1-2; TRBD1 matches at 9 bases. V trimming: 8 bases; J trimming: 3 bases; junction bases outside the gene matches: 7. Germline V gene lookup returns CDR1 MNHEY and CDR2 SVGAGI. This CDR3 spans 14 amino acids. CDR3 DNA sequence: TGTGCCAGCCGAGAGACAGGGGGTGACTATGGCTACACCTTC. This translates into CASRETGGDYGYTF.

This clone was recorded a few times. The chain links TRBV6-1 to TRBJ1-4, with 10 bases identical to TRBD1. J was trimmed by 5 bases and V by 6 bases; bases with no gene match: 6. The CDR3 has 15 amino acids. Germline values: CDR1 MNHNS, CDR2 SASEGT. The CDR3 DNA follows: TGTGCCAGCAGCAACCCGGGACAGGGGAATGAAAAACTGTTTTTT. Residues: CASSNPGQGNEKLFF.

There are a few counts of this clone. The CDR3 region has the DNA TGTGCCAGCAGTCCGGGGCACTCGGGACAGCTGATTTCACCCCTCCACTTT. Amino acid sequence: CASSPGHSGQLISPLHF. The chain couples TRBV25-1 to TRBJ1-6; 7 bases are a match to TRBD1. V shed 5 bases, J shed 9 bases, and the junction held 16 bases outside the gene matches. There are 17 residues in the CDR3. Germline V gene lookup returns CDR1 MGHDK and CDR2 SYGVNS.

CDR3 DNA sequence: TGCGCCAGCAGCCCACGTGGGACGACACGGGCCGGGGAGCTGTTTTTT. Translation: CASSPRGTTRAGELFF. The chain combines TRBV4-3 with TRBJ2-2; TRBD1 or TRBD2 may be the D gene (5 bases each). This CDR3 is 16 amino acids long. Germline CDR1 is LGHNA and CDR2 is YSLEER. Trimming shortened V by 4 bases and J by 6 bases, and 18 bases separated the two germline ends.

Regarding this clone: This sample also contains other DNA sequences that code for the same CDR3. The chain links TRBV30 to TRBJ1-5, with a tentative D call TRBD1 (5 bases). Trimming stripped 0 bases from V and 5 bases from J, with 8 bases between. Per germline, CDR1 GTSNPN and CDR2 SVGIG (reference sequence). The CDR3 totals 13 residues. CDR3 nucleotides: TGTGCCTGGAGTGTGAGGGGATATCAGCCCCAGCATTTT. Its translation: CAWSVRGYQPQHF.

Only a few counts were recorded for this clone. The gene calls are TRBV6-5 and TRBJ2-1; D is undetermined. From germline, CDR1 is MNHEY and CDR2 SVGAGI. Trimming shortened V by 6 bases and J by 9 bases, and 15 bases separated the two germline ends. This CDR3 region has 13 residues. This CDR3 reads CASSNRREGEQFF. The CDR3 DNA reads TGTGCCAGCAGCAACCGACGCGAAGGTGAGCAGTTCTTC.

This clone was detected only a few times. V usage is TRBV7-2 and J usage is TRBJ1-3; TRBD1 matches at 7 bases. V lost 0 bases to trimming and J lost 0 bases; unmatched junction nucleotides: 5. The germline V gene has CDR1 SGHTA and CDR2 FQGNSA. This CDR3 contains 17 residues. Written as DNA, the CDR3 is TGTGCCAGCAGCTTAGCGGCAGGGGGTTTCTCTGGAAACACCATATATTTT. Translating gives CASSLAAGGFSGNTIYF. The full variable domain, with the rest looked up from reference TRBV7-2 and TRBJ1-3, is GAGVSQSPSNKVTEKGKDVELRCDPISGHTALYWYRQSLGQGLEFLIYFQGNSAPDKSGLPSDRFSAERTGGSVSTLTIQRTQQEDSAVYLCASSLAAGGFSGNTIYFGEGSWLTVV.

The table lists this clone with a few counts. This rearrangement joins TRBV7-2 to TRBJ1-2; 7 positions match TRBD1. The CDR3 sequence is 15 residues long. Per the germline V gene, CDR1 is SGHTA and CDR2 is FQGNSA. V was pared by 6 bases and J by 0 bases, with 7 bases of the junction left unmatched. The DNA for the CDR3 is TGTGCCAGCAGATCGTCAGGGGGGGCTAACTATGGCTACACCTTC. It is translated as CASRSSGGANYGYTF.

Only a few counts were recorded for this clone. CDR3 in DNA: TGTGCCAGCAGCTTGGACAGGGTGTCCTACGAGCAGTACTTC. This translates into CASSLDRVSYEQYF. The chain recombines TRBV5-5 with TRBJ2-7; D is perhaps TRBD1 (6 bases). This CDR3 is built from 14 residues. Germline V gene sequence: CDR1 SGHKS, CDR2 YYEKEE (reference sequence). V dropped 0 bases and J dropped 1 base, with 8 bases sitting between them.

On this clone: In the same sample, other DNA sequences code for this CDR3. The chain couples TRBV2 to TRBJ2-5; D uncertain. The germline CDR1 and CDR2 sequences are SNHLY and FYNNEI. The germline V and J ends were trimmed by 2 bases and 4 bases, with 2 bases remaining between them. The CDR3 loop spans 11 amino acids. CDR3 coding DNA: TGTGCCAGCAGTGAATTAGAGACCCAGTACTTC. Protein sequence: CASSELETQYF.

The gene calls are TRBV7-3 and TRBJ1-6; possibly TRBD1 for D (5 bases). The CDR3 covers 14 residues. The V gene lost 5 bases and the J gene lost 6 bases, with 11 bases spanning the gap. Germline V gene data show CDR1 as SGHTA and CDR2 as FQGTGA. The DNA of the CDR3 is TGTGCCAGCAGCCCCCCAGGGACTAATTCACCCCTCCACTTT. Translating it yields CASSPPGTNSPLHF.

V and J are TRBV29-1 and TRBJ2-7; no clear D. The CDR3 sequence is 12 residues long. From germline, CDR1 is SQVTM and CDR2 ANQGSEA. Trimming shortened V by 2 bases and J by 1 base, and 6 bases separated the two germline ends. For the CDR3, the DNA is TGCAGCGTTGAAAAGGGTTCCTACGAGCAGTACTTC. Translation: CSVEKGSYEQYF.

CDR3 sequence: CASRRQQQETQYF. In nucleotides, the CDR3 is TGTGCCAGCAGAAGACAGCAACAAGAGACCCAGTACTTC. The chain is built from TRBV2 and TRBJ2-5; tentatively, D is TRBD1 (5 bases). Germline V gives CDR1 SNHLY, CDR2 FYNNEI. This CDR3 has 13 amino acids. V lost 6 bases, J lost 2 bases, and 10 bases lay in between.

CDR3 amino acids: CASTIPVEEGYGYTF. The CDR3 DNA follows: TGTGCCAGCACCATCCCCGTGGAGGAGGGGTATGGCTACACCTTC. The J gene is TRBJ1-2, the V gene TRBV6-5; D possibly corresponds to TRBD1 (5 bases). V was trimmed by 7 bases and J by 5 bases, leaving 20 bases between them. The germline CDR1 and CDR2 sequences are MNHEY and SVGAGI. This CDR3 region has 15 residues.

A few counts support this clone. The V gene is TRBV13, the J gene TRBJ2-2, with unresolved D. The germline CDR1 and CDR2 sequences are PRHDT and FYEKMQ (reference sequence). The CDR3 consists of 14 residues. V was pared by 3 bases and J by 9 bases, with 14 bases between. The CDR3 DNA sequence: TGTGCCAGCAGCTTTCTCAGACCTCGACGGGAGCTGTTTTTT. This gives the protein CASSFLRPRRELFF.

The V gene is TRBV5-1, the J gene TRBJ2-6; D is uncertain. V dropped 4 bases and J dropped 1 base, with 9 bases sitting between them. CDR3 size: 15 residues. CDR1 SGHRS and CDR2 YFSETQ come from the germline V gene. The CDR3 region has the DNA TGCGCCAGCAGCCAAGACCCATCTGGGGCCAACGTCCTGACTTTC. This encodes CASSQDPSGANVLTF. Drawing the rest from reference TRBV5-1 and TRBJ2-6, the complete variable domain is KAGVTQTPRYLIKTRGQQVTLSCSPISGHRSVSWYQQTPGQGLQFLFEYFSETQRNKGNFPGRFSGRQFSNSRSEMNVSTLELGDSALYLCASSQDPSGANVLTFGAGSRLTVL.

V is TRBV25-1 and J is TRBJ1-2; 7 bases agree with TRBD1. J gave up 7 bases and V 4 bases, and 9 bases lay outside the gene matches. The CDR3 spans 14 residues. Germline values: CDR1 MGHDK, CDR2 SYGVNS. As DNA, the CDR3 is TGTGCCAGCAGTGCGTGGACAGGATCTACTGGCTACACCTTC. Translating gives CASSAWTGSTGYTF.

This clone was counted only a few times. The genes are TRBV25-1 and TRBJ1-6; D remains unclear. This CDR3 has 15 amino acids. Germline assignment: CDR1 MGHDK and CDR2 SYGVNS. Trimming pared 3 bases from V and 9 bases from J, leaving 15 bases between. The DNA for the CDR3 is TGTGCCAGCAGTGACTCGGGCAAGTGGGGTTCACCCCTCCACTTT. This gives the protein CASSDSGKWGSPLHF. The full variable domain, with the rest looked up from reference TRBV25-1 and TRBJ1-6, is EADIYQTPRYLVIGTGKKITLECSQTMGHDKMYWYQQDPGMELHLIHYSYGVNSTEKGDLSSESTVSRIRTEHFPLTLESARPSHTSQYLCASSDSGKWGSPLHFGNGTRLTVT.

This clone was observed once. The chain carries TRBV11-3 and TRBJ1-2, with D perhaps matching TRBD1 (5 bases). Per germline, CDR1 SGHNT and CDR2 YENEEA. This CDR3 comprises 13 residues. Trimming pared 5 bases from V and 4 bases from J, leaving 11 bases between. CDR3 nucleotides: TGTGCCAGCAGCGCCGGGGGAGTCTATGGCTACACCTTC. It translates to CASSAGGVYGYTF.

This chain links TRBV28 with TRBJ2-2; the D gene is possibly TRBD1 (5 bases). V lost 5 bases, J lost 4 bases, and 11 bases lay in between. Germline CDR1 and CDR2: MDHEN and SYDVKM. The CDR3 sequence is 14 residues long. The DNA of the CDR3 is TGTGCCAGCAGTCCCACAGGATCCACCGGGGAGCTGTTTTTT. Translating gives CASSPTGSTGELFF.

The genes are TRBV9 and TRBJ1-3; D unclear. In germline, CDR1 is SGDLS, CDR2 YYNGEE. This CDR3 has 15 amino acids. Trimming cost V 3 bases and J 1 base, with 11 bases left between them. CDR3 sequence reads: CASSAPTSSGNTIYF. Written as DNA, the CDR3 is TGTGCCAGCAGCGCGCCGACAAGTTCTGGAAACACCATATATTTT.